The 10 T cell receptor beta chains below come from one sample, sequenced in a study of shared clonotypes between healthy human individuals. Sequenced by immunoSEQ multiplex PCR; TCRdb stores in-frame clones only, minus some. Among fewer than 550,000 clones listed, 75% to 80% were seen once. Sequencing used PBMCs. These receptors originate from a woman aged 40 to 50 in good health. Some clones in this sample may be carry-over from other donors' samples.

Details on this clone: The sample has other DNA sequences that encode this CDR3 too. This sequence joins TRBV5-4 and TRBJ1-5, with 7 bases fitting TRBD1. The CDR3 consists of 13 residues. Germline trimming cut 0 bases from V and 7 bases from J; bases unmatched to any gene: 1. Germline V gives CDR1 SGHNT, CDR2 YYREEE (reference sequence). The CDR3 here is CASSLDRGQPQHF. CDR3 bases: TGTGCCAGCAGCTTGGACAGGGGACAGCCCCAGCATTTT. Drawing the rest from reference TRBV5-4 and TRBJ1-5, the complete variable domain is ETGVTQSPTHLIKTRGQQVTLRCSSQSGHNTVSWYQQALGQGPQFIFQYYREEENGRGNFPPRFSGLQFPNYSSELNVNALELDDSALYLCASSLDRGQPQHFGDGTRLSIL.

The V call is TRBV7-7, the J call TRBJ2-5, with TRBD1 matching over 8 bases. The J call is in doubt because the DNA end fits TRBJ2-7 better. The CDR3 loop spans 14 amino acids. Germline CDR1 reads SSHAT; CDR2 reads FNYEAQ (reference sequence). As DNA, the CDR3 is TGTGCCAGCAGCATCGACAGGGGTTCCTACGAGCAGTACTTC. This codes for CASSIDRGSYEQYF.

The CDR3 bases are TGTGCCAGCAGTTTTTTCAGGGGGCTTAATCAGCCCCAGCATTTT. This codes for CASSFFRGLNQPQHF. The rearrangement links TRBV28 to TRBJ1-5, with TRBD1 identical over 8 bases. V dropped 3 bases and J dropped 4; count of bases not matched to a gene: 5. CDR3 length: 15 residues. Germline CDR1 reads MDHEN; CDR2 reads SYDVKM.

The V call is TRBV7-9, the J call TRBJ2-2; no definite D call. V was clipped by 1 base and J by 6 bases, with 18 bases between them. CDR1 and CDR2 from the germline V gene are SEHNR and FQNEAQ (reference sequence). The CDR3 runs 17 residues. In DNA form, the CDR3 reads TGTGCCAGCAGCTTAGGGGGAATGAGGAGTCAGGCCGGGGAGCTGTTTTTT. Its translation is CASSLGGMRSQAGELFF.

The CDR3 here is CASSLEGQVYEQYF. The CDR3 bases are TGTGCCAGCAGTTTAGAGGGACAGGTCTACGAGCAGTACTTC. The rearrangement joins TRBV28 to TRBJ2-7; 8 bases fit TRBD1. CDR1 is MDHEN and CDR2 is SYDVKM in the germline V gene. Trimming took 2 bases from V and 3 from J; bases not matched to a gene: 3. The CDR3 contains 14 residues.

This rearrangement joins TRBV27 to TRBJ1-4; perhaps TRBD1 as D (6 bases). Trimming shortened V by 3 bases and J by 3 bases, and 11 bases separated the two germline ends. Germline lookup yields CDR1 MNHEY and CDR2 SMNVEV (reference sequence). There are 15 residues in the CDR3. CDR3 region: CASSFSGAPNEKLFF. The CDR3 region has the DNA TGTGCCAGCAGTTTCTCGGGGGCACCTAATGAAAAACTGTTTTTT. The full variable domain, its missing parts supplied by reference TRBV27 and TRBJ1-4, is EAQVTQNPRYLITVTGKKLTVTCSQNMNHEYMSWYRQDPGLGLRQIYYSMNVEVTDKGDVPEGYKVSRKEKRNFPLILESPSPNQTSLYFCASSFSGAPNEKLFFGSGTQLSVL.

The chain combines TRBV30 with TRBJ1-3; possible D gene TRBD1, 5 bases. The CDR3 loop spans 17 amino acids. Between the trimmed V and J ends, which lost 1 base and 1 base, there was a span of 17 bases. Per germline, CDR1 GTSNPN and CDR2 SVGIG (reference sequence). The CDR3 nucleotides are TGTGCCTGGAGTGCCTCCCGGACATCGGGATCTGGAAACACCATATATTTT. Protein product: CAWSASRTSGSGNTIYF.

The gene calls are TRBV19 and TRBJ2-7, with TRBD1 identical over 9 bases. Germline V gene data show CDR1 as LNHDA and CDR2 as SQIVND (reference sequence). The CDR3 runs 16 residues. V lost 1 base to trimming and J lost 3 bases; unmatched junction nucleotides: 7. This CDR3 reads CASSIVPGQGSYEQYF. The CDR3 DNA reads TGTGCCAGTAGTATAGTCCCTGGACAGGGGAGCTACGAGCAGTACTTC.

The genes are TRBV6-1 and TRBJ2-3, with 8 bases matching TRBD2. V was pared by 4 bases and J by 4 bases, with 7 bases of the junction left unmatched. The CDR3 spans 15 residues. Per germline, CDR1 MNHNS and CDR2 SASEGT. The CDR3 loop reads CASSGEREFADTQYF. The CDR3 region has the DNA TGTGCCAGCAGTGGCGAGCGGGAGTTCGCAGATACGCAGTATTTT.

The rearrangement joins TRBV5-6 to TRBJ2-2, with 7 bases matching TRBD1. Unmatched junction bases numbered 8, after V lost 6 bases and J lost 0 bases. CDR3 length: 16 residues. The germline V gene encodes CDR1 SGHDT and CDR2 YYEEEE. This chain's CDR3 is CASNRQGTSNTGELFF. In DNA form, the CDR3 reads TGTGCCAGCAATAGACAGGGCACCTCGAACACCGGGGAGCTGTTTTTT.